The rows below give T cell receptor beta chains drawn from one sample of a study of neurological immune-mediated disorders. TCRdb passed the 5' RACE reads through MiXCR, listing each CDR3 protein once. Of 40,000 to 60,000 distinct CDR3 sequences listed, 3% to 4% were seen once; the top ten hold approximately 5.8%. Sequences were obtained from PBMCs. The receptors originated from a man aged 40-50 years with multiple sclerosis. Both conserved end residues are part of each CDR3. Each record gives: CDR3 protein, CDR3 DNA, J gene, V gene, D gene, clone size. The D gene is left open where the match is weak. Size is omitted from some rows. Given values are once, few, many or a class for expanded clones.

CACVNRGVFSEAFF | TGTGCCTGCGTTAACAGGGGGGTCTTCTCTGAAGCTTTCTTT | TRBJ1-1 | TRBV30 | TRBD1 | few
CASRLGSAGTQYF | TGTGCCAGCCGGCTGGGGTCTGCGGGTACGCAGTATTTT | TRBJ2-3 | TRBV7-2 | NA | many
CASSLEDTTADEQFF | TGCGCCAGCAGCTTGGAGGACACAACCGCAGATGAGCAGTTCTTC | TRBJ2-1 | TRBV5-1 | NA | few
CASSLAQGGGPTDTQYF | TGCGCCAGCAGCTTGGCCCAAGGGGGGGGGCCCACAGATACGCAGTATTTT | TRBJ2-3 | TRBV5-1 | NA | many
CASRDGITNEKLFF | TGTGCCAGCAGGGACGGAATAACTAATGAAAAACTGTTTTTT | TRBJ1-4 | TRBV27 | NA | many
CAISERPGTDSYEQYF | TGTGCCATCAGTGAGCGACCCGGGACTGACAGCTACGAGCAGTACTTC | TRBJ2-7 | TRBV10-3 | NA | many
CASSPVQETGGANVLTF | TGTGCCAGCTCACCGGTCCAGGAGACGGGAGGGGCCAACGTCCTGACTTTC | TRBJ2-6 | TRBV18 | NA | NA
CASSSGTPTTNEKLFF | TGTGCCAGCAGTTCTGGGACCCCGACAACTAATGAAAAACTGTTTTTT | TRBJ1-4 | TRBV12-3/TRBV12-4 | NA | many
CASSLGLYEQYF | TGTGCCAGCAGCTTAGGACTCTACGAGCAGTACTTC | TRBJ2-7 | TRBV11-2 | NA | many
CASSAPPGTVPYEQYF | TGTGCCAGCAGCGCTCCTCCCGGGACAGTGCCCTACGAGCAGTACTTC | TRBJ2-7 | TRBV9 | TRBD1 | many
CASSPRLAGASPDF | TGTGCCAGCAGCCCTAGACTAGCGGGGGCCAGCCCGGACTTC | TRBJ2-4 | TRBV7-9 | TRBD2 | many
CASRGRSGANVLTF | TGCGCCAGCCGGGGAAGATCTGGGGCCAACGTCCTGACTTTC | TRBJ2-6 | TRBV10-2 | NA | many
CSVKGLMNTEAFF | TGCAGCGTCAAGGGTTTGATGAACACTGAAGCTTTCTTT | TRBJ1-1 | TRBV29-1 | NA | many
CSARDRGSEQFF | TGCAGTGCTAGAGATCGGGGAAGTGAGCAGTTCTTC | TRBJ2-1 | TRBV20-1 | NA | many
CAIRLGSSGLASGMDTQYF | TGTGCCATCAGGTTGGGCTCTAGCGGACTAGCGTCGGGGATGGATACGCAGTATTTT | TRBJ2-3 | TRBV10-3 | TRBD2 | many
CASSEWGGGLDNSPLHF | TGTGCCAGCAGTGAATGGGGAGGGGGCTTGGATAATTCACCCCTCCACTTT | TRBJ1-6 | TRBV25-1 | TRBD1 | many
CSARDRGGALYGYTF | TGCAGTGCTAGAGATCGCGGGGGCGCCCTCTATGGCTACACCTTC | TRBJ1-2 | TRBV20-1 | NA | NA
CAISDRTGTGNQPQHF | TGTGCCATCAGTGACCGGACAGGGACGGGCAATCAGCCCCAGCATTTT | TRBJ1-5 | TRBV10-3 | TRBD1 | many
CASSPGSGSSYNSPLHF | TGCGCCAGCAGCCCGGGGTCGGGTAGCTCCTATAATTCACCCCTCCACTTT | TRBJ1-6 | TRBV5-1 | NA | many
CSARAAQGAYITGELFF | TGCAGTGCTCGCGCGGCCCAGGGGGCGTATATCACCGGGGAGCTGTTTTTT | TRBJ2-2 | TRBV20-1 | TRBD1 | many
CSASPSDRGNTDTQYF | TGCAGTGCTAGTCCCTCGGACAGGGGGAACACAGATACGCAGTATTTT | TRBJ2-3 | TRBV20-1 | TRBD1 | many
CASSSLAGDTDTQYF | TGTGCCAGCAGCTCCCTAGCGGGGGACACAGATACGCAGTATTTT | TRBJ2-3 | TRBV7-3 | TRBD2 | NA
CSARDVRSSTDTQYF | TGCAGTGCTAGAGATGTGAGATCTAGCACAGATACGCAGTATTTT | TRBJ2-3 | TRBV20-1 | NA | many
CASSQGGVMGTEAFF | TGTGCCAGCAGCCAAGGAGGGGTAATGGGCACTGAAGCTTTCTTT | TRBJ1-1 | TRBV3-1 | NA | many
CASSDRPLQETQYF | TGTGCCAGCAGTGACAGACCTCTACAAGAGACCCAGTACTTC | TRBJ2-5 | TRBV25-1 | NA | many
CASSDGTGRYEKLFF | TGCGCCAGCAGCGACGGGACAGGGAGGTATGAAAAACTGTTTTTT | TRBJ1-4 | TRBV5-1 | TRBD1 | many
CSARVGDFGQETQYF | TGCAGTGCTAGAGTCGGGGACTTTGGGCAAGAGACCCAGTACTTC | TRBJ2-5 | TRBV20-1 | NA | many